This TCR beta chain was observed in a study of vaccination effects on CD4 cells after COVID-19. Turning to this clone: Its antigen remains unidentified.

General study results and limits: Both infection-induced and vaccine-induced clones contracted markedly at late post-vaccination timepoints.

Measured with immunoSEQ multiplex PCR; TCRdb has only the in-frame clones, and not every one. The table shows tens of thousands of clones, with over 80% occurring only once. Sequencing followed a ViraFEST assay step that expanded antigen-specific CD4+ T cells with viral peptide pools. Isolating CD4+ T cells followed less than 11 days of culture. The vaccine recipients had no prior SARS-CoV-2 infection, with negative nucleocapsid antibodies. This specimen consisted of CD4+ T cells from PBMCs cultured with HCoV-229E spike peptides, obtained before COVID-19 vaccination. The clonotype originates from a human donor who received a COVID-19 vaccine.

CDR3 bases: TGTGCCAGCAGCCACGGAAGACAGGGGGTCCACGAGCAGTACGTC. Amino acid sequence: CASSHGRQGVHEQYV. The gene calls are TRBV5-6 and TRBJ2-7, with 9 bases lining up with TRBD1. With V trimmed by 4 bases and J by 5 bases, 10 bases remained unmatched. Per germline, CDR1 SGHDT and CDR2 YYEEEE. The CDR3 has 15 amino acids.